The rows below give T cell receptor beta chains drawn from one sample of a study of T-cell memory formation after mild COVID-19. TCRdb fed the 5' RACE reads into MiXCR, producing one record per CDR3 protein. This table holds about 440,000 distinct CDR3 sequences, about 20% found once. The specimen sequenced was PBMCs or a T cell subset sorted from them (not recorded which). These receptors originate from an adult woman who had mild COVID-19 (a few samples of this study predate the infection). Cell type and time point are not known. Each CDR3 is given with its conserved first and last residue. D genes are given only for firm matches. Clone size appears in some rows only: once, few, many, or a class for an expanded clone.

clone_size: .
d_call: TRBD1
j_call: TRBJ1-5
v_call: TRBV27
cdr3_aa: CASSSIDRGFQPQHF
cdr3_nt: TGTGCCAGCAGTTCCATTGACAGGGGGTTTCAGCCCCAGCATTTT

clone_size: .
d_call: .
j_call: TRBJ2-2
v_call: TRBV29-1
cdr3_aa: CSVPSSGRGHTGELFF
cdr3_nt: TGCAGCGTCCCTTCATCAGGGAGGGGGCACACCGGGGAGCTGTTTTTT

clone_size: few
d_call: .
j_call: TRBJ2-7
v_call: TRBV15
cdr3_aa: CATSPTRNYRDEQYF
cdr3_nt: TGTGCCACCAGCCCGACCAGGAATTACAGGGACGAGCAGTACTTC

clone_size: few
d_call: .
j_call: TRBJ1-5
v_call: TRBV4-1
cdr3_aa: CASSQEMGGWQPQHF
cdr3_nt: TGCGCCAGCAGCCAAGAAATGGGGGGCTGGCAGCCCCAGCATTTT

clone_size: few
d_call: .
j_call: TRBJ2-7
v_call: TRBV6-2/TRBV6-3
cdr3_aa: CASSYFVYEQYF
cdr3_nt: TGTGCCAGCAGTTACTTTGTTTACGAGCAGTACTTC

clone_size: .
d_call: .
j_call: TRBJ2-7
v_call: TRBV6-5
cdr3_aa: CASSIRAGGVIDEQYF
cdr3_nt: TGTGCCAGCAGCATCCGGGCGGGCGGGGTCATCGACGAGCAGTACTTC

clone_size: few
d_call: .
j_call: TRBJ1-5
v_call: TRBV4-1
cdr3_aa: CASSQVYLGDQPQHF
cdr3_nt: TGCGCCAGCAGCCAAGTGTACCTAGGGGACCAGCCCCAGCATTTT

clone_size: few
d_call: .
j_call: TRBJ2-2
v_call: TRBV4-1
cdr3_aa: CASSQGQGPPGELFF
cdr3_nt: TGCGCCAGCAGCCAAGGGCAGGGACCTCCCGGGGAGCTGTTTTTT

clone_size: few
d_call: .
j_call: TRBJ1-1
v_call: TRBV7-2
cdr3_aa: CASSPWTGAEAFF
cdr3_nt: TGTGCCAGCAGCCCGTGGACGGGGGCTGAAGCTTTCTTT

clone_size: .
d_call: TRBD2
j_call: TRBJ2-1
v_call: TRBV7-3
cdr3_aa: CASSAAGVQFF
cdr3_nt: TGTGCCAGCAGCGCCGCGGGGGTTCAGTTCTTC

clone_size: many
d_call: .
j_call: TRBJ1-1
v_call: TRBV30
cdr3_aa: CAWSKGGLVENTEAFF
cdr3_nt: TGTGCCTGGAGTAAGGGGGGATTAGTGGAGAACACTGAAGCTTTCTTT

clone_size: .
d_call: .
j_call: TRBJ1-2
v_call: TRBV9
cdr3_aa: CASSARFGYTF
cdr3_nt: TGTGCCAGCAGCGCCAGGTTTGGCTACACCTTC

clone_size: .
d_call: TRBD1
j_call: TRBJ2-7
v_call: TRBV6-5
cdr3_aa: CASRVGTGSYEQYF
cdr3_nt: TGTGCCAGCCGGGTCGGGACAGGCTCCTACGAGCAGTACTTC

clone_size: .
d_call: .
j_call: TRBJ2-2
v_call: TRBV7-9
cdr3_aa: CASSLTQGLPHTGELFF
cdr3_nt: TGTGCCAGCAGCTTGACTCAGGGGCTCCCCCACACCGGGGAGCTGTTTTTT

clone_size: few
d_call: .
j_call: TRBJ2-5
v_call: TRBV7-9
cdr3_aa: CAARGSQETQYF
cdr3_nt: TGTGCCGCGCGGGGTTCCCAAGAGACCCAGTACTTC

clone_size: few
d_call: .
j_call: TRBJ2-1
v_call: TRBV2
cdr3_aa: CASSEDIRYNEQFF
cdr3_nt: TGTGCCAGCAGTGAAGATATCCGCTACAATGAGCAGTTCTTC

clone_size: many
d_call: .
j_call: TRBJ2-1
v_call: TRBV12-3/TRBV12-4
cdr3_aa: CASSLSNNEQFF
cdr3_nt: TGTGCCAGCAGTTTATCCAACAATGAGCAGTTCTTC

clone_size: few
d_call: TRBD1
j_call: TRBJ2-6
v_call: TRBV12-3/TRBV12-4
cdr3_aa: CASSSDTGGGGANVLTF
cdr3_nt: TGTGCCAGCAGCTCGGATACAGGGGGCGGTGGGGCCAACGTCCTGACTTTC

clone_size: many
d_call: .
j_call: TRBJ1-4
v_call: TRBV4-1
cdr3_aa: CASSQEDPF
cdr3_nt: TGCGCCAGCAGCCAAGAGGACCCTTTT

clone_size: few
d_call: .
j_call: TRBJ1-1
v_call: TRBV20-1
cdr3_aa: CSATVRGNTEAFF
cdr3_nt: TGCAGTGCTACGGTCAGGGGAAACACTGAAGCTTTCTTT

clone_size: few
d_call: TRBD1
j_call: TRBJ2-7
v_call: TRBV7-9
cdr3_aa: CASSDRVVSYEQYF
cdr3_nt: TGTGCCAGCAGCGACAGGGTGGTCTCCTACGAGCAGTACTTC

clone_size: few
d_call: .
j_call: TRBJ1-4
v_call: TRBV6-6
cdr3_aa: CASSPRTAEKLFF
cdr3_nt: TGTGCCAGCAGCCCCAGGACAGCTGAAAAACTGTTTTTT

clone_size: few
d_call: TRBD1
j_call: TRBJ2-2
v_call: TRBV7-6
cdr3_aa: CASSLWRTGQGANGELFF
cdr3_nt: TGTGCCAGCAGCTTATGGCGAACCGGACAGGGGGCGAACGGGGAGCTGTTTTTT

clone_size: .
d_call: TRBD2
j_call: TRBJ2-7
v_call: TRBV6-2/TRBV6-3
cdr3_aa: CASSPGLGRGGEQYF
cdr3_nt: TGTGCCAGCAGTCCCGGACTCGGGCGCGGGGGCGAGCAGTACTTC

clone_size: many
d_call: .
j_call: TRBJ2-1
v_call: TRBV12-3/TRBV12-4
cdr3_aa: CASSLFGGRDEQFF
cdr3_nt: TGTGCCAGCAGTTTATTCGGGGGGCGAGACGAGCAGTTCTTC

clone_size: many
d_call: .
j_call: TRBJ2-3
v_call: TRBV5-1
cdr3_aa: CASSSQGPRTDTQYF
cdr3_nt: TGCGCCAGCAGCTCACAAGGCCCTAGGACAGATACGCAGTATTTT

clone_size: .
d_call: .
j_call: TRBJ1-4
v_call: TRBV7-6
cdr3_aa: CASSLQERGEKLFF
cdr3_nt: TGTGCCAGCAGTTTACAGGAGAGAGGGGAAAAACTGTTTTTT

clone_size: .
d_call: .
j_call: TRBJ2-2
v_call: TRBV20-1
cdr3_aa: CSASRPAANTGELFF
cdr3_nt: TGCAGTGCTAGTCGTCCAGCAGCGAACACCGGGGAGCTGTTTTTT

clone_size: .
d_call: .
j_call: TRBJ1-5
v_call: TRBV20-1
cdr3_aa: CSARDRGHPNQPQHF
cdr3_nt: TGCAGTGCTAGAGATCGAGGCCACCCCAATCAGCCCCAGCATTTT

clone_size: few
d_call: TRBD1
j_call: TRBJ2-7
v_call: TRBV30
cdr3_aa: CALAGGVTYEQYF
cdr3_nt: TGTGCCTTGGCAGGGGGAGTTACCTACGAGCAGTACTTC

clone_size: few
d_call: .
j_call: TRBJ2-1
v_call: TRBV15
cdr3_aa: CATSRDLVVSSYNEQFF
cdr3_nt: TGTGCCACCAGCAGAGATTTGGTGGTAAGCTCCTACAATGAGCAGTTCTTC

clone_size: few
d_call: .
j_call: TRBJ2-5
v_call: TRBV6-5
cdr3_aa: CASSYDREWTASYF
cdr3_nt: TGTGCCAGCAGTTATGATAGAGAGTGGACGGCATCGTACTTC

clone_size: .
d_call: .
j_call: TRBJ1-3
v_call: TRBV3-1
cdr3_aa: CASSQAGGVGGNTIYF
cdr3_nt: TGTGCCAGCAGCCAAGCGGGCGGGGTCGGTGGAAACACCATATATTTT

clone_size: many
d_call: TRBD1
j_call: TRBJ2-7
v_call: TRBV9
cdr3_aa: CASSVQTGEGVYEQYF
cdr3_nt: TGTGCCAGCAGCGTCCAAACAGGGGAAGGTGTCTACGAGCAGTACTTC

clone_size: .
d_call: TRBD2
j_call: TRBJ2-5
v_call: TRBV28
cdr3_aa: CASSLGRGGSETQYF
cdr3_nt: TGTGCCAGCAGTTTAGGACGTGGCGGGAGTGAGACCCAGTACTTC

clone_size: .
d_call: TRBD2
j_call: TRBJ2-2
v_call: TRBV7-8
cdr3_aa: CASSSSGGARTGELFF
cdr3_nt: TGTGCCAGCAGCTCTAGCGGCGGGGCCCGCACCGGGGAGCTGTTTTTT

clone_size: few
d_call: TRBD2
j_call: TRBJ2-2
v_call: TRBV4-1
cdr3_aa: CASSRGTSGGANTGELFF
cdr3_nt: TGCGCCAGCAGCCGAGGGACTAGCGGGGGGGCGAACACCGGGGAGCTGTTTTTT

clone_size: .
d_call: .
j_call: TRBJ1-2
v_call: TRBV4-1
cdr3_aa: CASSQDMLYGYTF
cdr3_nt: TGCGCCAGCAGCCAAGATATGCTCTATGGCTACACCTTC

clone_size: many
d_call: .
j_call: TRBJ2-3
v_call: TRBV20-1
cdr3_aa: CSVNTQYF
cdr3_nt: TGCAGTGTTAATACGCAGTATTTT

clone_size: few
d_call: .
j_call: TRBJ2-5
v_call: TRBV5-6
cdr3_aa: CASSLPGLQETQYF
cdr3_nt: TGTGCCAGCAGCTTGCCGGGGCTCCAAGAGACCCAGTACTTC

clone_size: .
d_call: .
j_call: TRBJ1-2
v_call: TRBV6-1
cdr3_aa: CASSGGPFYGYTF
cdr3_nt: TGTGCCAGCAGTGGTGGGCCTTTCTATGGCTACACCTTC

clone_size: .
d_call: TRBD2
j_call: TRBJ2-3
v_call: TRBV28
cdr3_aa: CASQTSGRVTDTQYF
cdr3_nt: TGTGCCAGCCAAACTAGCGGGAGGGTCACAGATACGCAGTATTTT

clone_size: once
d_call: .
j_call: TRBJ2-6
v_call: TRBV5-1
cdr3_aa: CASSTTAGAGANVLTF
cdr3_nt: TGCGCCAGCAGCACCACAGCAGGGGCTGGGGCCAACGTCCTGACTTTC

clone_size: .
d_call: TRBD1
j_call: TRBJ1-5
v_call: TRBV2
cdr3_aa: CASRRLTGSNQPQHF
cdr3_nt: TGTGCCAGCAGACGACTGACAGGGAGCAATCAGCCCCAGCATTTT

clone_size: few
d_call: .
j_call: TRBJ2-3
v_call: TRBV24-1
cdr3_aa: CATSGRGATDTQYF
cdr3_nt: TGTGCCACCAGTGGTCGAGGGGCCACAGATACGCAGTATTTT

clone_size: few
d_call: .
j_call: TRBJ1-2
v_call: TRBV4-2
cdr3_aa: CASSQVRGDGYTF
cdr3_nt: TGTGCCAGCAGCCAAGTAAGGGGAGATGGCTACACCTTC

clone_size: few
d_call: .
j_call: TRBJ1-5
v_call: TRBV12-3/TRBV12-4
cdr3_aa: CASSLWMDSNQPQHF
cdr3_nt: TGTGCCAGCAGTTTGTGGATGGATAGCAATCAGCCCCAGCATTTT

clone_size: .
d_call: TRBD1
j_call: TRBJ2-1
v_call: TRBV9
cdr3_aa: CASSVARGQGVYNEQFF
cdr3_nt: TGTGCCAGCAGCGTAGCTCGGGGACAGGGGGTTTACAATGAGCAGTTCTTC

clone_size: few
d_call: .
j_call: TRBJ2-1
v_call: TRBV5-6
cdr3_aa: CASSGTSGPLGGQFF
cdr3_nt: TGTGCCAGCAGCGGAACAAGCGGGCCCCTCGGTGGGCAGTTCTTC

clone_size: .
d_call: TRBD2
j_call: TRBJ2-7
v_call: TRBV24-1
cdr3_aa: CATSDRSWTSHEQYF
cdr3_nt: TGTGCCACCAGTGATCGCTCTTGGACTAGCCACGAGCAGTACTTC

clone_size: many
d_call: TRBD1
j_call: TRBJ2-7
v_call: TRBV5-1
cdr3_aa: CASSLGTGTYEQYF
cdr3_nt: TGCGCCAGCAGCTTGGGGACAGGGACCTACGAGCAGTACTTC